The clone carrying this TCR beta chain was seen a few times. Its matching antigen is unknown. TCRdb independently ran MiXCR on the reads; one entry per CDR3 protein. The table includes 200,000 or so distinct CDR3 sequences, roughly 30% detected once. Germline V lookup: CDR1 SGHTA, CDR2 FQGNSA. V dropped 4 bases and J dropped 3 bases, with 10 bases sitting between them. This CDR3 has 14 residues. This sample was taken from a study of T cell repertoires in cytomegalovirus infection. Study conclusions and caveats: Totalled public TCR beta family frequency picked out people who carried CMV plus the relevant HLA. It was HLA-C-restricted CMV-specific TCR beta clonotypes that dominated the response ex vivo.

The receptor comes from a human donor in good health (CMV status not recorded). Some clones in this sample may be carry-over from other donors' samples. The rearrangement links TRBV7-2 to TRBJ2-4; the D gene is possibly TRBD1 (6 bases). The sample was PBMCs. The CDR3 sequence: CASSSQGNKNIQYF. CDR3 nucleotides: TGTGCCAGCAGCTCTCAGGGGAACAAAAACATTCAGTACTTC.